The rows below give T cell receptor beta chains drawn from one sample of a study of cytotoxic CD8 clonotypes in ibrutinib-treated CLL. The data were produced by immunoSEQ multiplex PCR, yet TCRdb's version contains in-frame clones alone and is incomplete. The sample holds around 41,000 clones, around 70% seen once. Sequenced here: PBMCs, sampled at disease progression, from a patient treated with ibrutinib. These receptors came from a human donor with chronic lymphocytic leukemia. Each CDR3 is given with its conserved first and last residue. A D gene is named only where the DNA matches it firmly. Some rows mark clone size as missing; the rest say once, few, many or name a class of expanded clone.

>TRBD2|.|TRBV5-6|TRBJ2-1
TGTGCCAGCAGCGGTGGGGCTAGCGGGGGGAATGAGCAGTTCTTC
CASSGGASGGNEQFF
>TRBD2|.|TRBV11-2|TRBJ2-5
TGTGCCAGCAGAGGCCCGGTGGCTAGCGGGGAAGAGACCCAGTACTTC
CASRGPVASGEETQYF
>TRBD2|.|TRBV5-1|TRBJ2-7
TGCGCCAGCAGCTTGGCGGGAGGTTCCTACGAGCAGTACTTC
CASSLAGGSYEQYF
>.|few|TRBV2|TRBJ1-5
TGTGCCAGCAGTGGACCGTATAGCAATCAGCCCCAGCATTTT
CASSGPYSNQPQHF
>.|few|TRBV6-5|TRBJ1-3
TGTGCCAGCAGTCGTCTACAGGGAAACACCATATATTTT
CASSRLQGNTIYF
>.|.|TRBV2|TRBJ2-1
TGTGCCAGCAGTGAAGGTCGACTATCGATCAATGAGCAGTTCTTC
CASSEGRLSINEQFF
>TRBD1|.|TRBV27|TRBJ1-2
TGTGCCACCCACCACAGGGGGTGGGGGTTCGGTGGCTACACCTTC
CATHHRGWGFGGYTF
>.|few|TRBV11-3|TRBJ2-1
TGTGCCAGCAGCTCACCTCGACAGAACAATGAGCAGTTCTTC
CASSSPRQNNEQFF
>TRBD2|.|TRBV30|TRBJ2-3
TGTGCCTGGAGTGTACGCTTGACTAGCGGGGGACCAGATACGCAGTATTTT
CAWSVRLTSGGPDTQYF
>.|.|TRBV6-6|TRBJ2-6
TGTGCCAGCAGTTACTCAGGGGGCTCTGGGGCCAACGTCCTGACTTTC
CASSYSGGSGANVLTF
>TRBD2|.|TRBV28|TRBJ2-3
TGTGCCAGCAGTTTAATTCGACTAGCGGTTAGCACAGATACGCAGTATTTT
CASSLIRLAVSTDTQYF
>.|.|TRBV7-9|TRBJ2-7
TGTGCCAGCTCGGGGGCAGGGGCAGGGGAGCAGTACTTC
CASSGAGAGEQYF
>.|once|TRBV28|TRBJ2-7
TGTGCCAGCAGTTTAAAGCCCTCCGAGCAGTACTTC
CASSLKPSEQYF
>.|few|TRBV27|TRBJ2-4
TGTGCCAGCAGCGAGATAGGACAGCTCACCAAAAACATTCAGTACTTC
CASSEIGQLTKNIQYF
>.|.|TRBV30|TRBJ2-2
TGTGCCTGGAGGGGGACTGCCTACACCGGGGAGCTGTTTTTT
CAWRGTAYTGELFF
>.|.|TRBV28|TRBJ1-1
TGTGCCAGCAGTTTGTGGCGGCAGGGGTGGAACACTGAAGCTTTCTTT
CASSLWRQGWNTEAFF
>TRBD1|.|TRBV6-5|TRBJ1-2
TGTGCCAGCAGTTCGCCGGGACAGGGGGCCCACTATGGCTACACCTTC
CASSSPGQGAHYGYTF
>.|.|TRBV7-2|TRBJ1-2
TGTGCCAGCAGCTTAGACTCGGACCTTCTATACGGCACCTTC
CASSLDSDLLYGTF
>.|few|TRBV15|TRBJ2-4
TGTGCCACCAGCAGAGATGGGGCCGAAGCCAAAAACATTCAGTACTTC
CATSRDGAEAKNIQYF
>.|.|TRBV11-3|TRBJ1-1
TGTGCCAGCAGCTTAGAGAGGCGCACTGAAGCTTTCTTT
CASSLERRTEAFF
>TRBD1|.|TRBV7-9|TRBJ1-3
TGTGCCAGCAGCTACAGGGGTAGTGGAAACACCATATATTTT
CASSYRGSGNTIYF
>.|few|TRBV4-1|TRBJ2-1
TGCGCCAGCAGCCAAGGCCTTGGTCGGACTTACAATGAGCAGTTCTTC
CASSQGLGRTYNEQFF
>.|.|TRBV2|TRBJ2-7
TGTGCCAGCAGTGAAGGCGTGCCCGTCTACGAGCAGTACTTC
CASSEGVPVYEQYF
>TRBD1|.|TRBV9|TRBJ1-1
TGTGCCAGCGGCCCTCCCGGGACAGGCCCCAACACTGAAGCTTTCTTT
CASGPPGTGPNTEAFF
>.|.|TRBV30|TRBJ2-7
TGTGCCTGGAGTGTAAGGGCAGGGAACGAGCAGTACTTC
CAWSVRAGNEQYF
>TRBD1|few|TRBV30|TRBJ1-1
TGTGCCTGGAGCCTGGACAGGGTGGAGACTGAAGCTTTCTTT
CAWSLDRVETEAFF
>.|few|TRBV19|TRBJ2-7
TGTGCCAGTAGTAGGAGGGGACTTTACGAGCAGTACTTC
CASSRRGLYEQYF
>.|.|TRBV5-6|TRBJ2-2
TGTGCCAGCACCCGGACAGAGAACACCGGGGAGCTGTTTTTT
CASTRTENTGELFF
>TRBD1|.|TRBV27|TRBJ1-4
TGTGCCAGCAGTGTTGACAGGGGGCAGAGGAATGAAAAACTGTTTTTT
CASSVDRGQRNEKLFF
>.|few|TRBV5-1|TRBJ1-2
TGCGCCAGCAGCTTGGACGGAAATAACTATGGCTACACCTTC
CASSLDGNNYGYTF
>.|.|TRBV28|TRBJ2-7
TGTGCCAGCAGTTTCCATGGGGCGGCCTCGTTC
CASSFHGAASF
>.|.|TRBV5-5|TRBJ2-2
TGTGCCAGCAGCTTGGGGCGGATTGACGCCGGGGAGCTGTTTTTT
CASSLGRIDAGELFF
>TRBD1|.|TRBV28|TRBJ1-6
TGTGCCAGCAGGGCCGGGACAGTCAATTCACCCCTCCACTTT
CASRAGTVNSPLHF
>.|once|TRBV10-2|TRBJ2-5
TGCGCCAGCAGTGAGGATTCGTGGGGCCTCAAGGGAGAGACCCAGTACTTC
CASSEDSWGLKGETQYF
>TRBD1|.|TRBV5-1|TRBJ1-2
TGCGCCAGCAGCTTAACCCAGGGGGTCTATGGCTACACCTTC
CASSLTQGVYGYTF
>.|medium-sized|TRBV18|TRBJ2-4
TGTGCCAGCTCACCGTCGGATTCCAAAAACATTCAGTACTTC
CASSPSDSKNIQYF
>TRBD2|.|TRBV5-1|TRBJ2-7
TGCGCCAGCAGACCCGGGGGGAGCGAGGTCTACGAGCAGTACTTC
CASRPGGSEVYEQYF
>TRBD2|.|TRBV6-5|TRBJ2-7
TGTGCCAGCAGTTACACGGGGGGGCGGGGCGAGCAGTACTTC
CASSYTGGRGEQYF
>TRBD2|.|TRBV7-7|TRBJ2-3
TGTGCTAGCAGCCCGGGACTAGGGAGGACAGATACGCAGTATTTT
CASSPGLGRTDTQYF
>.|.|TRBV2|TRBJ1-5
TGTGCCAGCAGTGAAAATGCGGGCAATCAGCCCCAGCATTTT
CASSENAGNQPQHF
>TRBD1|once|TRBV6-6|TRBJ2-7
TGTGCCAGCACGTTTAGTAGGACAGGGACCTCCTACGAGCAGTACTTC
CASTFSRTGTSYEQYF
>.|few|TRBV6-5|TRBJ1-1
TGTGCCAGCAGCTTAACTTCGGCGAACACTGAAGCTTTCTTT
CASSLTSANTEAFF
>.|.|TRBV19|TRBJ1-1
TGTGCCAGTAGTGCCCGGACAGAATGGGCTTTCTTT
CASSARTEWAFF
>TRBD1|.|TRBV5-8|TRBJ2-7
TGTGCCAGCAGCTTCGACAGGGCTGGCGAGCAGTACTTC
CASSFDRAGEQYF